This TCR beta chain derives from a study of cytotoxic CD8 clonotypes in ibrutinib-treated CLL. Cryopreserved PBMCs provided around 1.9 micrograms of genomic DNA for the TCR beta libraries. The germline V and J ends were trimmed by 3 bases and 6 bases, with 7 bases remaining between them. From germline, CDR1 is MNHNS and CDR2 SASEGT. CDR3 length equals 12 residues. About this clone: The antigen is unknown.

Study-wide results and caveats: Public clonotypes, an uncommon group, contracted or remained stable on treatment. Clonality went up at the time of ibrutinib response, stayed stable in sustained remission, and later dropped back toward its baseline level at progression.

Generated by immunoSEQ multiplex PCR, the TCRdb table keeps only in-frame clones and is missing some. Found here are around 50,000 clones, 45% to 70% of them singletons; the top ten hold roughly 21%. This chain uses TRBV6-1 with TRBJ2-3, with TRBD2 as a possible D gene (5 bases). The TCR originated in a human donor with chronic lymphocytic leukemia. Source: PBMCs, taken after 24 months of ibrutinib treatment. The CDR3 nucleotides read TGTGCCAGCAGTGACGGACTTGATACGCAGTATTTT. It encodes CASSDGLDTQYF.